This TCR beta chain came from a study of CXCR3 chemokines and chemotherapy response in bladder cancer (dated by TCRdb to 2021 to 2024). In terms of the full investigation: The study set out to examine whether the activity of the CXCR3 chemokine system within tumors predicted response to chemotherapy in human bladder cancer.

The receptor library was made with PCR. The sequencer listed for this sample is Illumina HiSeq 2500. Clones were called with MiXCR by TCRdb after fastp trimmed the public reads at Q25, and only in-frame beta chains were retained. CDR3 protein duplicates are merged, each entry listing the most common genes and DNA. The sample has more than 3,000 distinct CDR3 sequences on record, under 20% of them singletons. The ten largest account for about a quarter of the sample. V is reduced by 5 bases and J by 6 bases, leaving a spacing of 14 bases between them. CDR1 and CDR2, per the germline V gene, are SGHTA and FQGNSA. From its cysteine to its phenylalanine, the CDR3 spans 14 amino acids. Only the CDR3 part of the read is kept: 42 bases, read in frame from the first base. By how much of the sample it makes up, this clonotype is medium-sized (0.01 to 0.1%). Its antigen remains unidentified. Nothing much larger sits one base from this clone, and base qualities are not available.

The chain uses TRBV7-2 and TRBJ1-5; TRBD1 is possibly the D segment (5 matching bases). The sample here was taken from a patient whose treatment included neoadjuvant chemotherapy. The clonotype was recovered from a human donor with bladder cancer that did not respond to neoadjuvant chemotherapy. Read as DNA, the sequence is TGTGCCAGCAGCCTGGGGGGGGTAGGTCAGCCCCAGCATTTT. Its product reads: CASSLGGVGQPQHF. This CDR3, with the reference TRBV7-2 and TRBJ1-5 proteins standing in past its ends, gives the full variable domain GAGVSQSPSNKVTEKGKDVELRCDPISGHTALYWYRQSLGQGLEFLIYFQGNSAPDKSGLPSDRFSAERTGGSVSTLTIQRTQQEDSAVYLCASSLGGVGQPQHFGDGTRLSIL.